This TCR beta chain was sequenced for a study of shared clonotypes between healthy human individuals. V lost 2 bases, J lost 4 bases, and 16 bases lay in between. Germline V lookup: CDR1 SGHRS, CDR2 YFSETQ. The CDR3 is 15 residues long. Ten immunoSEQ deep assay plates held the unsorted PBMC DNA. Sequencing used immunoSEQ multiplex PCR; TCRdb keeps in-frame clones, though not all of them. The sample yields 450,000 to 550,000 clones, 75% to 85% seen once. This clonotype originated in a woman in her forties in good health. Some clones in this sample may be carry-over from other donors' samples. The J gene is TRBJ2-7, the V gene TRBV5-1, with D possibly matching TRBD1 (6 bases). Specimen: PBMCs. CDR3 amino acids: CASSFRTGTTYEQYF. The CDR3, as DNA: TGCGCCAGCAGCTTTCGGACCGGGACAACTTACGAGCAGTACTTC.